The 5 T cell receptor beta chains in this list originate from one sample, sequenced in a study of a mutant IDH1 vaccine in newly diagnosed glioma. Clones were read by immunoSEQ multiplex PCR, and TCRdb kept only the in-frame ones, dropping some. This table has 40,000 or so clones, about 83% appearing once. Antigens for these TCRs are unknown. Time point in this sample: week 11, during vaccination. Each dose of the vaccine consisted of 300 ug of mutant IDH1 20-mer peptide, with topical imiquimod. Sequencing was performed on PBMCs, taken from a glioma patient whose treatment included an IDH1 peptide vaccine. The origin of the receptors is a man aged 40-50 years with glioma.

The chain couples TRBV2 to TRBJ2-1; possible D gene TRBD2, 6 bases. CDR1 is SNHLY and CDR2 is FYNNEI in the germline V gene. Trimming cost V 2 bases and J 6 bases, with 14 bases left between them. The CDR3 has 15 residues. The DNA of the CDR3 is TGTGCCAGCAGTGAAATGGGAGGTGGGGGCAATGAGCAGTTCTTC. It codes for CASSEMGGGGNEQFF. Based on the CDR3 plus reference TRBV2 and TRBJ2-1, the full variable domain is EPEVTQTPSHQVTQMGQEVILRCVPISNHLYFYWYRQILGQKVEFLVSFYNNEISEKSEIFDDQFSVERPDGSNFTLKIRSTKLEDSAMYFCASSEMGGGGNEQFFGPGTRLTVL.

The chain recombines TRBV18 with TRBJ2-1; 11 nucleotides match TRBD2. This CDR3 is 16 amino acids long. Trimming took 0 bases from V and 10 from J; bases not matched to a gene: 8. Germline CDR1 reads KGHSH; CDR2 reads LQKENI. The DNA of the CDR3 is TGTGCCAGCTCACCACCGAGGGTAGCGGGAGGGTACGAGCAGTTCTTC. Translating gives CASSPPRVAGGYEQFF.

The chain links TRBV19 to TRBJ1-1; TRBD1 matches 9 bases. Germline values: CDR1 LNHDA, CDR2 SQIVND (reference sequence). V was pared by 5 bases and J by 5 bases, with 3 bases of the junction left unmatched. The CDR3 length is 13 residues. CDR3 residues: CASSGTGRTEAFF. CDR3 in DNA: TGTGCCAGTAGTGGGACAGGGAGGACTGAAGCTTTCTTT.

The chain joins TRBV7-7 to TRBJ2-2; D may be TRBD1 (6 bases). CDR3 size: 13 residues. The V gene's germline CDR1 is SSHAT and CDR2 FNYEAQ (reference sequence). Written as DNA, the CDR3 is TGTGCTTTAGTTTCAGGGGAGACCGGGGAGCTGTTTTTT. This codes for CALVSGETGELFF.

This sequence joins TRBV6-1 and TRBJ2-7; weak D call: TRBD1 (6 bases). The CDR3 consists of 14 residues. CDR1 and CDR2 from the germline V gene are MNHNS and SASEGT. The germline V and J ends were trimmed by 4 bases and 0 bases, with 10 bases remaining between them. CDR3 region: CASSVRDISYEQYF. The CDR3 DNA is TGTGCCAGCAGTGTCCGGGACATCTCCTACGAGCAGTACTTC.